This record concerns one TCR beta chain sequence. Its antigen is currently unknown. From PBMCs, CD4+ and CD8+ T cells were sorted. This CDR3 is 15 amino acids long. V dropped 4 bases and J dropped 0 bases, with 10 bases sitting between them. Germline V gene lookup returns CDR1 LNHNV and CDR2 YYDKDF (reference sequence). cDNA reverse transcribed from extracted RNA served as the sequencing template. Some clones are missing from TCRdb's copy, which holds only in-frame ones; the method was immunoSEQ multiplex PCR. The sample holds some 200,000 clones, approximately 53% seen once. This specimen belongs to a study of CD8+ T cells in alopecia areata. Study-level points and caveats: Scalp repertoires also include resident alphabeta T cells from normal skin.

The V and J genes are TRBV15 and TRBJ2-1, with D hard to call. What was sequenced was CD8+ T cells sorted from blood. This receptor was taken from a human donor in good health. The chain's CDR3 is CATSNELGSYNEQFF. As DNA, the CDR3 is TGTGCCACCAGCAACGAACTGGGCTCCTACAATGAGCAGTTCTTC. The entire variable domain, with the rest obtained from reference TRBV15 and TRBJ2-1, is as follows: DAMVIQNPRYQVTQFGKPVTLSCSQTLNHNVMYWYQQKSSQAPKLLFHYYDKDFNNEADTPDNFQSRRPNTSFCFLDIRSPGLGDTAMYLCATSNELGSYNEQFFGPGTRLTVL.